Sample share makes the clone carrying this T cell receptor (beta chain) medium-sized. The target antigen is unknown. This entry comes from a study of spatial heterogeneity in lung cancer. Whole-study findings and limits: Within tumors, counts of expanded alpha and beta TCRs tracked tumor mutation counts.

TCRdb fed the 5' RACE reads into MiXCR, producing one record per CDR3 protein. This sample yields over 14,000 distinct CDR3 sequences, of which around 7.8% are seen a single time; over 8% belongs to the top ten. Time point given: sample taken at primary tumor resection. The sequenced material consisted of unsorted whole RNA from tumor, nontumor lung or frozen PBMC. The clonotype originates from a male donor with early-stage non-small cell lung cancer. Sequencing was performed on lung tumor tissue, taken at surgery.

The CDR3 is CASSEFGWSSPLHF. The CDR3 region has the DNA TGTGCCAGCAGTGAATTTGGTTGGTCTTCACCCCTCCACTTT. This sequence joins TRBV25-1 and TRBJ1-6, with D unresolved. Trimming shortened V by 1 base and J by 9 bases, and 10 bases separated the two germline ends. Germline values: CDR1 MGHDK, CDR2 SYGVNS. The CDR3 spans 14 residues.